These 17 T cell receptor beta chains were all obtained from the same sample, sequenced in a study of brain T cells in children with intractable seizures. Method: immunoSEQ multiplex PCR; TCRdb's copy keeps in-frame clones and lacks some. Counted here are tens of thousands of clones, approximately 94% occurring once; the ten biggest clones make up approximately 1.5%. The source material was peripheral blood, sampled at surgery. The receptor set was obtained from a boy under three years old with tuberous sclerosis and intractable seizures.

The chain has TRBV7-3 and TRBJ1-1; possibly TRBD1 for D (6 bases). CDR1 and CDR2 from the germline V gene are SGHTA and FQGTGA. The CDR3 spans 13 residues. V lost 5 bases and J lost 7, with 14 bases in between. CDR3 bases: TGTGCCAGCAGCGGATCAGGGGAGATTGAAGCTTTCTTT. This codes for CASSGSGEIEAFF.

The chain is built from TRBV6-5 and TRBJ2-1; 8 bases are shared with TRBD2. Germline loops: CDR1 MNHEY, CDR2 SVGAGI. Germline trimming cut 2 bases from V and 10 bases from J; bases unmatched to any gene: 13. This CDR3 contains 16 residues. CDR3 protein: CASSYPSGREIDEQFF. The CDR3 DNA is TGTGCCAGCAGTTACCCCAGCGGGAGAGAAATAGACGAGCAGTTCTTC.

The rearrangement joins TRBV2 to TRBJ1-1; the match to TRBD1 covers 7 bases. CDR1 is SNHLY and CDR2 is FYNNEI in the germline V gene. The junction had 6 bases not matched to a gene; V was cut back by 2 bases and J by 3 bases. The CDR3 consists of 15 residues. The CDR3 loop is CASSEPGRGDTEAFF. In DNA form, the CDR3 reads TGTGCCAGCAGTGAACCGGGCAGGGGGGACACTGAAGCTTTCTTT.

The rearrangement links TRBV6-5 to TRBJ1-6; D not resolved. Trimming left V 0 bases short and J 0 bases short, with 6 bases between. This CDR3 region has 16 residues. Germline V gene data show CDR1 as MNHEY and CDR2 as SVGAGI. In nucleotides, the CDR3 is TGTGCCAGCAGTTACTCTCAGAGCTCCTATAATTCACCCCTCCACTTT. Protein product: CASSYSQSSYNSPLHF.

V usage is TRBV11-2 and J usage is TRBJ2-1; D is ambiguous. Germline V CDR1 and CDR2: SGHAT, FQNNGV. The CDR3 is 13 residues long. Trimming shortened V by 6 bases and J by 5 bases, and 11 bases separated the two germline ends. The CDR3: CASSYASNNEQFF. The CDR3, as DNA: TGTGCCAGCAGTTACGCATCAAACAATGAGCAGTTCTTC.

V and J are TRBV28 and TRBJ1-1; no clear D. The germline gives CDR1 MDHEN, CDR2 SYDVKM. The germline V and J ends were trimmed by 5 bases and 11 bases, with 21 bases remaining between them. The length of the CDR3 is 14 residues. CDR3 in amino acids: CASSLPWVPPGAFF. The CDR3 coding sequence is TGTGCCAGCAGTCTACCCTGGGTCCCTCCTGGGGCTTTCTTT.

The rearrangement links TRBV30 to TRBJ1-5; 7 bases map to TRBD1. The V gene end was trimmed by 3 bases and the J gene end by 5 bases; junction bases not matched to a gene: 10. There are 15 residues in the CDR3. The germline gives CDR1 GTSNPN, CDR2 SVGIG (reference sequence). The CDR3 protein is CAWSDGTVGDQPQHF. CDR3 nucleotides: TGTGCCTGGAGCGATGGGACAGTGGGAGATCAGCCCCAGCATTTT.

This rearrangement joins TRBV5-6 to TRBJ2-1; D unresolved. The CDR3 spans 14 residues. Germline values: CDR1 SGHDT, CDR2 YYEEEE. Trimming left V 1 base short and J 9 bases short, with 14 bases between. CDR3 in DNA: TGTGCCAGCAGCTTGAGACCCCTCTCGAGTGAGCAGTTCTTC. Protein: CASSLRPLSSEQFF.

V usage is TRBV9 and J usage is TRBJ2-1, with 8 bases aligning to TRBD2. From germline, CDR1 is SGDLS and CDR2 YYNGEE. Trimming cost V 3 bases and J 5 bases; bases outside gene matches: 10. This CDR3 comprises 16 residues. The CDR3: CASSADDLAGNNEQFF. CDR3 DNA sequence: TGTGCCAGCAGCGCGGACGACCTAGCGGGTAACAATGAGCAGTTCTTC.

In DNA form, the CDR3 reads TGTGCCAGCAGTCGAAAGGGCCCCGTAGGGGGCTACACCTTC. Translating gives CASSRKGPVGGYTF. The chain uses TRBV6-5 and TRBJ1-2; D ambiguous. Per germline, CDR1 MNHEY and CDR2 SVGAGI. V lost 5 bases and J 8 bases, leaving 18 bases between the germline ends. There are 14 residues in the CDR3.

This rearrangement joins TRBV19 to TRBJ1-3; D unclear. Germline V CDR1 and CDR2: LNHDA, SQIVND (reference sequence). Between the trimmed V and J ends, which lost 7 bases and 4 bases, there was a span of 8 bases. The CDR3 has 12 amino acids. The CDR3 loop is CASTPGGNTIYF. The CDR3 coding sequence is TGTGCCAGTACTCCCGGGGGAAACACCATATATTTT.

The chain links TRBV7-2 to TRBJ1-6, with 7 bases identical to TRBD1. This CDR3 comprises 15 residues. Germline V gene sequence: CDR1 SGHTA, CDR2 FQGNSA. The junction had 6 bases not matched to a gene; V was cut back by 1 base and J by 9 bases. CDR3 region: CASSLVDRESSPLHF. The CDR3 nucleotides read TGTGCCAGCAGCTTAGTAGACAGGGAGAGTTCACCCCTCCACTTT.

Here the CDR3 reads CASSSRDRNTKNIQYF. The CDR3 DNA reads as TGTGCCAGCAGCTCCAGAGACAGGAATACCAAAAACATTCAGTACTTC. The V gene is TRBV21-1, the J gene TRBJ2-4; TRBD1 is the table's D call, not checked against the DNA. TRBV21-1 is given as a pseudogene. This CDR3 is 16 amino acids long.

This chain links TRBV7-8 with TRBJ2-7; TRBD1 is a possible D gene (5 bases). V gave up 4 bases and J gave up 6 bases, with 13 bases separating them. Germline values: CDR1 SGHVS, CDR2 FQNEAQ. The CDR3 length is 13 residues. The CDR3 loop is CASSSVRETEQYF. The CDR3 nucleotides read TGTGCCAGCAGCTCCGTCAGGGAAACCGAGCAGTACTTC. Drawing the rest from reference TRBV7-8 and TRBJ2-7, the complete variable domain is GAGVSQSPRYKVAKRGQDVALRCDPISGHVSLFWYQQALGQGPEFLTYFQNEAQLDKSGLPSDRFFAERPEGSVSTLKIQRTQQEDSAVYLCASSSVRETEQYFGPGTRLTVT.

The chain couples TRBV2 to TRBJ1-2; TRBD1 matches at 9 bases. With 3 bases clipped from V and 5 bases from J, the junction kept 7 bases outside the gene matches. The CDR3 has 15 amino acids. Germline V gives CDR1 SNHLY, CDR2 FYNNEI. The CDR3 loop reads CASSDQLGQGYGYTF. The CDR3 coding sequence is TGTGCCAGCAGTGACCAACTGGGACAGGGATATGGCTACACCTTC.

The CDR3 loop reads CASSSETSGSVEQYF. CDR3 bases: TGCGCCAGCAGCTCAGAGACTAGCGGGAGTGTTGAGCAGTACTTC. V gene TRBV5-1 combines with J gene TRBJ2-7; TRBD2 matches 12 bases. Germline CDR1 reads SGHRS; CDR2 reads YFSETQ. Trimming removed 3 bases from V and 7 bases from J; junction bases left unmatched: 8. The CDR3 is 15 amino acids. Variable domain in full (rest from reference TRBV5-1 and TRBJ2-7): KAGVTQTPRYLIKTRGQQVTLSCSPISGHRSVSWYQQTPGQGLQFLFEYFSETQRNKGNFPGRFSGRQFSNSRSEMNVSTLELGDSALYLCASSSETSGSVEQYFGPGTRLTVT.

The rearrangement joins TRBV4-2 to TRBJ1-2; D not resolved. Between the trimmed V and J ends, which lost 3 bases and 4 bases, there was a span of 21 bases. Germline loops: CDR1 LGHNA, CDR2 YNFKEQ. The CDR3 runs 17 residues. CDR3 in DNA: TGTGCCAGCAGCCACGGTATGCCAGCGAGATTACTCTATGGCTACACCTTC. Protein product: CASSHGMPARLLYGYTF.